The rows below give T cell receptor beta chains drawn from one sample of a study of breast tumors, draining lymph nodes, adjacent tissues. TCRdb itself ran the multiplex PCR reads through MiXCR, one entry per CDR3 protein. The sample yields about 170,000 distinct CDR3 sequences, approximately 33% seen once. Sequenced sample: axillary lymph node tissue. All receptors come from a female donor with breast cancer. Some clones in this sample may be carry-over from other donors' samples. The CDR3 runs from the conserved cysteine through the conserved F or W. D genes are given only for firm matches. Size is stated for part of the rows, as once, few or many counts, or as a class when the clone is expanded.

>TRBV6-6|NA|TRBD1|TRBJ2-1
TGTGCCAGCAGTTTGGGACAGGGGGGACAACGCTACAATGAGCAGTTCTTC
CASSLGQGGQRYNEQFF
>TRBV30|NA|NA|TRBJ1-2
TGTGCCTGGAGTGCCCCCGCGGGTTGGAGGACCTATGGCTACACCTTC
CAWSAPAGWRTYGYTF
>TRBV7-6|many|NA|TRBJ2-5
TGTGCCAGCAGCTTAACGGCAGGGGTAGGGGAGACCCAGTACTTC
CASSLTAGVGETQYF
>TRBV5-1|many|TRBD1|TRBJ2-2
TGCGCCAGCAGCTTGGAGGTGACAGGGAGAACCGGGGAGCTGTTTTTT
CASSLEVTGRTGELFF
>TRBV19|NA|NA|TRBJ1-5
TGTGCCAGTAGTTCAAGAAGGGGAGAGAGCAATCAGCCCCAGCATTTT
CASSSRRGESNQPQHF
>TRBV13|many|TRBD2|TRBJ2-7
TGTGCCAGCAGCCTAAGGGGGCTAGCGGGAAGCGAGCAGTACTTC
CASSLRGLAGSEQYF
>TRBV11-2|NA|TRBD2|TRBJ2-7
TGTGCCAGCGGCTTCGGGACTAGCGCAACCTACGAGCAGTACTTC
CASGFGTSATYEQYF
>TRBV18|many|NA|TRBJ1-4
TGTGCCAGCTCACCACCCGGCGGGTCTGAAAAACTGTTTTTT
CASSPPGGSEKLFF
>TRBV4-3|many|TRBD1|TRBJ2-3
TGCGCCAGCAGCCAAGACAGGGGGCGAAGCACAGATACGCAGTATTTT
CASSQDRGRSTDTQYF
>TRBV6-6|many|NA|TRBJ2-1
TGTGCCAGCAGTTTCAGGTCGCCACCTTACAATGAGCAGTTCTTC
CASSFRSPPYNEQFF
>TRBV15|many|NA|TRBJ2-2
TGTGCCACCAGCTTAGAGAACACCGGGGAGCTGTTTTTT
CATSLENTGELFF
>TRBV20-1|many|TRBD1|TRBJ2-7
TGCAGTGCTAGCGGGGGACAGGGACCCGAGCAGTACTTC
CSASGGQGPEQYF
>TRBV18|many|NA|TRBJ2-2
TGTGCCAGCTCACCTAAGGCGAACACCGGGGAGCTGTTTTTT
CASSPKANTGELFF
>TRBV20-1|NA|TRBD1|TRBJ1-2
TGCAGTACGGAAACCGGGACAGGCCTCTATGGCTACCCCTTC
CSTETGTGLYGYPF
>TRBV5-8|NA|NA|TRBJ2-3
TGTGCCAGCAGCTTGATTCGGTCCTACAATGAGCAGTATTTT
CASSLIRSYNEQYF
>TRBV28|NA|NA|TRBJ2-7
TGTGCCAGCAGTTCCCTCACGGGACCAGCGGGCCACGAGCAGTACTTC
CASSSLTGPAGHEQYF
>TRBV18|many|TRBD1|TRBJ2-7
TGTGCCAGCTCACCAATCGACAGGGTGGCTTACGAGCAGTACTTC
CASSPIDRVAYEQYF
>TRBV30|many|NA|TRBJ1-2
TGTGCCTGGACTTTACAGGGAGACGGCTACACCTTC
CAWTLQGDGYTF
>TRBV20-1|many|TRBD1|TRBJ2-1
TGCAGTGCTAGAGATCCAGGGGGCGGTTTGAATGAGCAGTTCTTC
CSARDPGGGLNEQFF
>TRBV7-3|many|NA|TRBJ2-2
TGTGCCAGCAGCTTAAAGGCCCGCGGGTCTGGGGAGCTGTTTTTT
CASSLKARGSGELFF
>TRBV14|many|TRBD2|TRBJ2-3
TGTGCCAGCAGCCAGAGGATGGCGGGGGGCCCCCTCGGAGATACGCAGTATTTT
CASSQRMAGGPLGDTQYF
>TRBV24-1|NA|NA|TRBJ1-6
TGTGCCACCAGTGATTCGGGGGGTAATTCACCCCTCCACTTT
CATSDSGGNSPLHF
>TRBV5-6|NA|TRBD2|TRBJ2-1
TGTGCCAGCAGCTTGGTGGCTAGCGGGAACTCCAATGAGCAGTTCTTC
CASSLVASGNSNEQFF
>TRBV20-1|NA|NA|TRBJ2-5
TGCAGTGCTAGGGGTTACGGGGTGGGGACCCAGTACTTC
CSARGYGVGTQYF
>TRBV6-1|many|TRBD1|TRBJ2-3
TGTGCCAGCAGTTTATCCGGGACAGGGGGTACAGATACGCAGTATTTT
CASSLSGTGGTDTQYF
>TRBV4-2|NA|NA|TRBJ2-3
TGTGCCAGCAGCCTCGGACAGCAGCGGACCACAGATACGCAGTATTTT
CASSLGQQRTTDTQYF
>TRBV5-5|NA|TRBD1|TRBJ2-2
TGTGCCAGCAGTCAGGGACAGGGGAGGCCCTACGAGCTGTTTTTT
CASSQGQGRPYELFF
>TRBV4-1|many|TRBD1|TRBJ1-2
TGCGCCAGCAGCCATGTCCTACAGGGGAGAGGGGACTATGGCTACACCTTC
CASSHVLQGRGDYGYTF
>TRBV11-2|NA|NA|TRBJ2-2
TGTGCCAGCAGCCAAAACTATATTTTCAACACCGGGGAGCTGTTTTTT
CASSQNYIFNTGELFF
>TRBV7-2|many|NA|TRBJ2-1
TGTGCCAGCAGCTTAACTAGGTACAATGAGCAGTTCTTC
CASSLTRYNEQFF
>TRBV5-1|NA|TRBD1|TRBJ2-6
TGCGCCAGCAGCTTGCTCGGGACAGGGGTCCTGACTTTC
CASSLLGTGVLTF
>TRBV5-1|many|NA|TRBJ2-2
TGCGCCAGCAGCGCGACTGCCGGGGAGCTGTTTTTT
CASSATAGELFF
>TRBV5-1|many|NA|TRBJ1-1
TGCGCCAGCAGCTTGGTGCGGGGCACTGAAGCTTTCTTT
CASSLVRGTEAFF
>TRBV12-3/TRBV12-4|many|NA|TRBJ1-2
TGTGCCAGCAGCAGGCAAAGTGCCTATGGCTACACCTTC
CASSRQSAYGYTF
>TRBV3-1|many|NA|TRBJ2-3
TGTGCCAGCAGCCAAGATTCAGGGGATACGCAGTATTTT
CASSQDSGDTQYF